These 8 T cell receptor beta chains share one sample of origin, sequenced in a study of identifying expanded T cells in peripheral blood. Using immunoSEQ multiplex PCR, the repertoire was profiled, and TCRdb retains in-frame clones only, with some absent. Among some 90,000 clones listed, roughly 86% were seen once. The sequenced sample consisted of blood. The receptors stem from a person aged 18 to 75 in good health.

The chain carries TRBV11-2 and TRBJ2-2; D uncertain. The V end was cut by 5 bases, the J end by 7 bases, with 8 bases between. Germline V gives CDR1 SGHAT, CDR2 FQNNGV. This CDR3 is built from 12 residues. The CDR3 is CASSHIGGELFF. The CDR3 DNA follows: TGTGCCAGCAGCCATATAGGCGGGGAGCTGTTTTTT.

The gene calls are TRBV5-6 and TRBJ2-7; 7 bases line up with TRBD1. The CDR3 runs 14 residues. With 6 bases clipped from V and 6 bases from J, the junction kept 12 bases outside the gene matches. Germline CDR1 reads SGHDT; CDR2 reads YYEEEE. CDR3 in DNA: TGTGCCAGCACCTGGGGAACAGGGGTATCCGAGCAGTACTTC. It specifies CASTWGTGVSEQYF.

Turning to this clone: An end of the junction differs from the germline gene, which may be a read error. V and J are TRBV19 and TRBJ1-5; 8 positions agree with TRBD1. This CDR3 has 16 amino acids. Germline assignment: CDR1 LNHDA and CDR2 SQIVND (reference sequence). The CDR3 region is CASSRRGDRSNQPQHF. DNA for the CDR3: TGTGCCAGCAGTAGGAGGGGGGACAGGAGCAATCAGCCCCAGCATTTT. The full variable domain, its missing parts supplied by reference TRBV19 and TRBJ1-5, is DGGITQSPKYLFRKEGQNVTLSCEQNLNHDAMYWYRQDPGQGLRLIYYSQIVNDFQKGDIAEGYSVSREKKESFPLTVTSAQKNPTAFYLCASSRRGDRSNQPQHFGDGTRLSIL.

The genes are TRBV18 and TRBJ1-5; possible D gene TRBD1, 5 bases. Germline CDR1 KGHSH, CDR2 LQKENI. V was trimmed by 3 bases and J by 8 bases, leaving 11 bases between them. CDR3 size: 13 residues. In nucleotides, the CDR3 is TGTGCCAGCTCACCTGTGGGGGGGGAGCCCCAGCATTTT. Translation gives CASSPVGGEPQHF.

CDR3 nucleotides: TGTGCCGGAAGAGGAGCGGAGGGGTGGTACTATGGCTACACCTTC. Translated, it gives CAGRGAEGWYYGYTF. The chain has TRBV2 and TRBJ1-2, with a weak D call TRBD1 (5 bases). Germline assignment: CDR1 SNHLY and CDR2 FYNNEI. The length of the CDR3 is 15 residues. With 11 bases removed from V and 3 bases from J, the gap between germline ends came to 22 bases.

The CDR3 DNA reads as TGTGCCAGCAGCCTCCAAGCAAACACTGAAGCTTTCTTT. It codes for CASSLQANTEAFF. The chain uses TRBV27 and TRBJ1-1; no definite D call. The V and J ends lost 6 bases and 2 bases respectively, with 10 bases between them. Germline V gives CDR1 MNHEY, CDR2 SMNVEV (reference sequence). CDR3 size: 13 residues.

The rearrangement links TRBV6-1 to TRBJ1-1, with a weak D call TRBD1 (6 bases). Germline V gene lookup returns CDR1 MNHNS and CDR2 SASEGT. The CDR3 extends over 14 amino acids. Trimming shortened V by 4 bases and J by 7 bases, and 16 bases separated the two germline ends. CDR3 bases: TGTGCCAGCAGTGCTGCCTACAGGGCCGGTGAAGCTTTCTTT. Translated: CASSAAYRAGEAFF.

The chain joins TRBV11-3 to TRBJ1-1, with D perhaps TRBD1 (6 bases). Germline values: CDR1 SGHNT, CDR2 YENEEA. Trimming removed 2 bases at V and 7 bases at J, with 17 bases between. The CDR3 covers 15 residues. The chain's CDR3 is CASSLNTGPLYEAFF. The CDR3 DNA reads as TGTGCCAGCAGCTTAAATACAGGGCCCCTTTATGAAGCTTTCTTT.